This T cell receptor (beta chain) appears in the sequencing data of a study of cytomegalovirus exposure and HLA in healthy donors. Study outcomes and limitations: According to an earlier analysis, most TCR beta V segments yielded productive rearrangements about 90% or about 30% of the time. Reportedly, fewer N-insertions than the approximately 690-donor mean appeared in an Asian-associated ancestry cluster in a later analysis. A few CMV-associated chains proved CMV antigen-specific in vitro.

Use of 60 Vbeta and 13 Jbeta primers characterized the PCR. The table came from immunoSEQ multiplex PCR; TCRdb's copy has only in-frame clones and leaves some out. This sample carries about 140,000 clones, approximately 78% of them seen once, and the ten largest clones take about 2.4%. Germline values: CDR1 SNHLY, CDR2 FYNNEI. V trimming: 3 bases; J trimming: 7 bases; junction bases outside the gene matches: 0. The CDR3 runs to 14 residues. Among the donors, all were healthy bone marrow donors. Notes on this clone: The antigen is not known.

The TCR sequence derives from a woman between 18 and 30 years old in good health and CMV-seropositive. This chain uses TRBV2 with TRBJ1-6; 10 nucleotides match TRBD1. The sequenced material came from PBMCs. The CDR3 nucleotides read TGTGCCAGCAGTGAGGGACAGGGGAATTCACCCCTCCACTTT. Translating it yields CASSEGQGNSPLHF.